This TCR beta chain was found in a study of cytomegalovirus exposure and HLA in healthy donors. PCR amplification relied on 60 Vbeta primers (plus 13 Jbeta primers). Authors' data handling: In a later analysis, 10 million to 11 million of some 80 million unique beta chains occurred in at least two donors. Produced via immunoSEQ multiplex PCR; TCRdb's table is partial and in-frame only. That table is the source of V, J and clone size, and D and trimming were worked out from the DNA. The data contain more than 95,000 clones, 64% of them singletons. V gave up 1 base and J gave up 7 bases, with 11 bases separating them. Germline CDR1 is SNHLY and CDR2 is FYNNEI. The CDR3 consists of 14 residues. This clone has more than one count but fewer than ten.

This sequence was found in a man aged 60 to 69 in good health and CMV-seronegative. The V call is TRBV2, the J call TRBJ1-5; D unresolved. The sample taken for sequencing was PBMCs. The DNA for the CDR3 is TGTGCCAGCAGTGAAGGCTCAGGAGGGCAGCCCCAGCATTTT. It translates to CASSEGSGGQPQHF.